Sequencing of this TCR beta chain was carried out in a study of T cell changes during pregnancy in multiple sclerosis. This clone was observed a single time. In germline, CDR1 is SEHNR, CDR2 FQNEAQ (reference sequence). This CDR3 has 15 amino acids. Trimming pared 3 bases from V and 0 bases from J, leaving 11 bases between. TCRdb's copy holds only in-frame clones and misses some; the assay was immunoSEQ multiplex PCR. This sample has around 40,000 clones, with about 92% found just once. The sample was CD8+ T cells from peripheral blood mononuclear cells, taken in the third trimester of pregnancy. The origin of this receptor is a female donor with multiple sclerosis, enrolled in a pregnancy study. V and J are TRBV7-9 and TRBJ1-1; D unclear. Here the CDR3 DNA reads TGTGCCAGCAGCTTCCCGGGAGTCATGAACACTGAAGCTTTCTTT. Amino acid sequence: CASSFPGVMNTEAFF.